The 20 T cell receptor beta chains reported below all come from one sample, sequenced in a study of early T cells in non-severe SARS-CoV-2 infection (dated by TCRdb to about 2021). Library creation used 5' RACE. TCRdb records NextSeq 500 as the sequencer. TCRdb reprocessed the public reads (quality trimming at Q25 with fastp, clone calling with MiXCR) and kept in-frame beta chains. Each CDR3 protein appears once, grouped with its most common genes and DNA. The sample table records 87,000 or so distinct CDR3 sequences; 10% to 15% of these occur just once. The top ten constitute about 6.5% of the sample. Sequenced: whole blood. These receptors all come from an adult who was a healthcare worker with PCR-confirmed SARS-CoV-2 infection or an uninfected control (not recorded which).

This clonotype was picked up a small number of times. This rearrangement joins TRBV5-1 to TRBJ2-3; maybe TRBD1 (6 bases). The CDR3 is 16 amino acids. From germline, CDR1 is SGHRS and CDR2 YFSETQ. Trimming shortened V by 0 bases and J by 6 bases, and 17 bases separated the two germline ends. The CDR3 bases are TGCGCCAGCAGCTTGGTCGGGGCAGGGGTAAAGGATACGCAGTATTTT. It codes for CASSLVGAGVKDTQYF.

The table lists this clonotype with many counts. This chain joins TRBV12-3 or TRBV12-4 and TRBJ2-5; unclear D gene. This CDR3 is 15 amino acids long. V was shortened by 5 bases and J by 5 bases, with 18 bases between the two germline ends. The CDR3 DNA is TGTGCCAGCAGTCCCCGATATTCGCTGGGGGAGACCCAGTACTTC. Protein sequence: CASSPRYSLGETQYF.

This clonotype turned up a few times. The rearrangement joins TRBV9 to TRBJ2-1; 8 bases align to TRBD2. The CDR3 loop spans 15 amino acids. J lost 4 bases, V lost 0 bases, and 3 bases had no gene match. Germline CDR1 reads SGDLS; CDR2 reads YYNGEE. The CDR3 is CASSVELAEYNEQFF. CDR3 nucleotide sequence: TGTGCCAGCAGCGTAGAACTAGCGGAATACAATGAGCAGTTCTTC.

The chain is built from TRBV6-2 or TRBV6-3 and TRBJ2-7; 8 positions match TRBD2. Germline V lookup: CDR1 MNHEY, CDR2 SVGEGT. The length of the CDR3 is 16 residues. J was trimmed by 3 bases and V by 0 bases; bases with no gene match: 7. In DNA, the CDR3 is TGTGCCAGCAGTTACTCGAGGCTAGCGGGCCTCTACGAGCAGTACTTC. Encoded protein: CASSYSRLAGLYEQYF.

This clonotype turned up a few times. This sequence joins TRBV6-4 and TRBJ1-1, with 8 positions matching TRBD1. The CDR3 is 16 residues long. The V gene end was trimmed by 6 bases and the J gene end by 1 base; junction bases not matched to a gene: 10. Germline lookup yields CDR1 MRHNA and CDR2 SNTAGT. The CDR3 sequence: CASSVDRVGPNTEAFF. CDR3 DNA sequence: TGTGCCAGCAGCGTGGACAGGGTAGGTCCGAACACTGAAGCTTTCTTT.

This clonotype occurred many times. V usage is TRBV5-1 and J usage is TRBJ2-1; the match to TRBD2 covers 8 bases. The CDR3 length is 16 residues. The V gene end was trimmed by 3 bases and the J gene end by 4 bases; junction bases not matched to a gene: 9. Germline V gives CDR1 SGHRS, CDR2 YFSETQ. The CDR3: CASSSGGANVYNEQFF. The CDR3 nucleotides read TGCGCCAGCAGCTCCGGGGGGGCCAATGTTTACAATGAGCAGTTCTTC.

The chain carries TRBV14 and TRBJ2-7; D gene unclear. V shed 4 bases and J shed 2 bases, with 6 bases lying between them. The CDR3 runs to 12 residues. In germline, CDR1 is SGHDN, CDR2 FVKESK. CDR3 in amino acids: CASSPGPYEQYF. In DNA form, the CDR3 reads TGTGCCAGCAGCCCAGGCCCCTACGAGCAGTACTTC.

The rearrangement uses TRBV23-1 and TRBJ2-3; no reliable D call. TRBV23-1 is treated as an ORF (open reading frame) with a function not yet certain. V was clipped by 0 bases and J by 2 bases, with 3 bases between them. The CDR3 totals 13 residues. The CDR3 is CASSQSATDTQYF. Here the CDR3 DNA reads TGCGCCAGCAGTCAATCAGCCACAGATACGCAGTATTTT.

In its sample, this clonotype was seen many times. The CDR3 spells CASSLDGNAYEQYF. The CDR3 DNA is TGTGCCAGCAGCTTAGATGGGAACGCCTACGAGCAGTACTTC. The genes are TRBV7-2 and TRBJ2-7; D gene ambiguous. The CDR3 is made up of 14 amino acids. Trimming removed 1 base from V and 2 bases from J, with 9 bases in between. Germline CDR1 reads SGHTA; CDR2 reads FQGNSA.

This clonotype was seen a handful of times. The chain carries TRBV27 and TRBJ2-3, with 8 bases fitting TRBD1. From germline, CDR1 is MNHEY and CDR2 SMNVEV (reference sequence). CDR3 length: 15 residues. The V segment lost 6 bases and the J segment 2 bases; nucleotides outside the gene matches: 7. In DNA form, the CDR3 reads TGTGCCAGCAGGGCATGGGACAGGCACACAGATACGCAGTATTTT. Translating it yields CASRAWDRHTDTQYF.

The chain has TRBV7-3 and TRBJ2-1, with 10 bases fitting TRBD2. This CDR3 comprises 13 residues. V gave up 8 bases and J gave up 8 bases; unmatched junction bases: 6. Germline CDR1 reads SGHTA; CDR2 reads FQGTGA. Written as DNA, the CDR3 is TGTGCCAGCCGCCTAGCGGGAGTGGATGAGCAGTTCTTC. This translates into CASRLAGVDEQFF.

This clonotype was seen a few times. CDR3 residues: CASSYTGYEQYF. The CDR3 DNA reads TGTGCCAGCAGTTACACGGGCTACGAGCAGTACTTC. The chain is built from TRBV6-2 or TRBV6-3 and TRBJ2-7; D uncertain. CDR1 and CDR2 (germline): MNHEY, SVGEGT. V gave up 2 bases and J gave up 3 bases, with 5 bases separating them. The CDR3 length is 12 residues.

This clonotype has at least ten counts. The chain joins TRBV12-3 or TRBV12-4 to TRBJ2-4; D might be TRBD1 or TRBD2, each matching 5 bases. V was pared by 7 bases and J by 1 base, with 8 bases between. The CDR3 is 13 residues long. For the CDR3, the DNA is TGTGCCAGCAAAGAGGGGGCCAAAAACATTCAGTACTTC. It translates to CASKEGAKNIQYF.

The chain carries TRBV20-1 and TRBJ2-7; TRBD1 is a possible D gene (5 bases). The CDR3 totals 14 residues. V was pared by 5 bases and J by 4 bases, with 18 bases between. Germline V gene data show CDR1 as DFQATT and CDR2 as SNEGSKA (reference sequence). As DNA, the CDR3 is TGCAGTGCTGGCGTGCTAGATTCAGGGTACGAGCAGTACTTC. Amino acid sequence: CSAGVLDSGYEQYF.

The chain carries TRBV10-2 and TRBJ2-3, with 9 bases aligning to TRBD2. Germline-derived CDR1 and CDR2 are WSHSY and SAAADI. The CDR3 has 15 residues. V lost 9 bases, J lost 5 bases, and 12 bases stayed unmatched. The CDR3 region is CASSSGRVREDTQYF. The CDR3 DNA is TGCGCCAGTAGTAGCGGGAGAGTGAGGGAAGATACGCAGTATTTT.

In nucleotides, the CDR3 is TGTGCCAGCAGTTCCGCCGGACAGTTCGAAGCTTTCTTT. Its translation: CASSSAGQFEAFF. This sequence joins TRBV6-5 and TRBJ1-1, with D perhaps matching TRBD1 (6 bases). CDR1 and CDR2 from the germline V gene are MNHEY and SVGAGI. The V end lost 4 bases, the J end lost 8 bases, and 14 bases lay between the germline ends. CDR3 length equals 13 residues.

V usage is TRBV20-1 and J usage is TRBJ2-5, with a possible D match to TRBD2 (6 bases). V gave up 3 bases and J gave up 4 bases, with 18 bases separating them. CDR3 length: 15 residues. Germline CDR1 and CDR2: DFQATT and SNEGSKA (reference sequence). The CDR3 nucleotides are TGCAGTGCTAGGGGGAGTTCGGGAGCGGCAGAGACCCAGTACTTC. Its translation: CSARGSSGAAETQYF.

This clonotype has a handful of counts. This chain uses TRBV7-3 with TRBJ1-4, with D maybe TRBD1 (6 bases). V was shortened by 2 bases and J by 12 bases, with 13 bases between the two germline ends. Germline CDR1 SGHTA, CDR2 FQGTGA. CDR3 size: 13 residues. CDR3 protein: CASSLPGARELFF. CDR3 coding DNA: TGTGCCAGCAGCTTACCGGGGGCGAGGGAACTGTTTTTT.

The genes are TRBV27 and TRBJ1-1; no clear D gene. V shed 3 bases and J shed 8 bases, with 7 bases lying between them. Germline lookup yields CDR1 MNHEY and CDR2 SMNVEV (reference sequence). The CDR3 has 11 residues. This CDR3 is CASSLMGEAFF. Written as DNA, the CDR3 is TGTGCCAGCAGTTTGATGGGGGAAGCTTTCTTT.

This clonotype was picked up many times. V usage is TRBV7-9 and J usage is TRBJ1-3, with D possibly matching TRBD1 (6 bases). Germline lookup yields CDR1 SEHNR and CDR2 FQNEAQ (reference sequence). V was shortened by 0 bases and J by 0 bases, with 12 bases between the two germline ends. The CDR3 is 17 residues long. Written as DNA, the CDR3 is TGTGCCAGCAGCTTAGCATTCTCAGGGGCCTCTGGAAACACCATATATTTT. This encodes CASSLAFSGASGNTIYF. The full variable domain, completed using reference TRBV7-9 and TRBJ1-3, is DTGVSQNPRHKITKRGQNVTFRCDPISEHNRLYWYRQTLGQGPEFLTYFQNEAQLEKSRLLSDRFSAERPKGSFSTLEIQRTEQGDSAMYLCASSLAFSGASGNTIYFGEGSWLTVV.